This passage covers 5 T cell receptor beta chains from one sample sequenced in a study of control samples from healthy donors and cancer patients. The method was immunoSEQ multiplex PCR; TCRdb's version includes in-frame clones alone and lacks a portion of them. In the table there are about 63,000 clones, approximately 87% of which are singletons. Sample: PBMCs. These receptor sequences come from an older woman with lung cancer.

The chain recombines TRBV6-5 with TRBJ2-5; 7 nucleotides match TRBD1. CDR1 MNHEY and CDR2 SVGAGI come from the germline V gene. CDR3 length: 13 residues. The V segment lost 7 bases and the J segment 1 base; nucleotides outside the gene matches: 3. The CDR3 here is CASKRTGQETQYF. In DNA, the CDR3 is TGTGCCAGCAAGCGGACAGGCCAAGAGACCCAGTACTTC.

This rearrangement joins TRBV2 to TRBJ2-7; 11 nucleotides align to TRBD2. V lost 7 bases and J lost 6; bases outside the gene matches: 11. Germline V lookup: CDR1 SNHLY, CDR2 FYNNEI. The CDR3 sequence is 15 residues long. The CDR3 sequence is CASTGSGRGVGEQYF. CDR3 nucleotide sequence: TGTGCCAGCACTGGTAGCGGGAGGGGTGTCGGCGAGCAGTACTTC.

This clone was found once. CDR3 nucleotides: TGTGCCAGCAGCTTAGAGAGGGGAGGCTACACCTTC. This gives the protein CASSLERGGYTF. The chain joins TRBV7-9 to TRBJ1-2; D may be TRBD1 (5 bases). Trimming shortened V by 1 base and J by 8 bases, and 8 bases separated the two germline ends. CDR3 length: 12 residues. The germline gives CDR1 SEHNR, CDR2 FQNEAQ (reference sequence).

The rearrangement links TRBV7-3 to TRBJ1-1; D is undetermined. Trimming removed 6 bases at V and 0 bases at J, with 8 bases between. The CDR3 has 13 residues. Germline CDR1 is SGHTA and CDR2 is FQGTGA. As DNA, the CDR3 is TGTGCCAGCAGAGCAGAATTGAACACTGAAGCTTTCTTT. Amino acid sequence: CASRAELNTEAFF.

The rearrangement links TRBV19 to TRBJ2-5; tentatively, D is TRBD2 (6 bases). The CDR3 runs to 15 residues. In germline, CDR1 is LNHDA, CDR2 SQIVND (reference sequence). V was clipped by 8 bases and J by 3 bases, with 19 bases between them. CDR3 residues: CASSLFRDSKETQYF. CDR3 nucleotides: TGTGCCAGTTCCCTTTTCCGGGACTCAAAAGAGACCCAGTACTTC. Drawing the rest from reference TRBV19 and TRBJ2-5, the complete variable domain is DGGITQSPKYLFRKEGQNVTLSCEQNLNHDAMYWYRQDPGQGLRLIYYSQIVNDFQKGDIAEGYSVSREKKESFPLTVTSAQKNPTAFYLCASSLFRDSKETQYFGPGTRLLVL.